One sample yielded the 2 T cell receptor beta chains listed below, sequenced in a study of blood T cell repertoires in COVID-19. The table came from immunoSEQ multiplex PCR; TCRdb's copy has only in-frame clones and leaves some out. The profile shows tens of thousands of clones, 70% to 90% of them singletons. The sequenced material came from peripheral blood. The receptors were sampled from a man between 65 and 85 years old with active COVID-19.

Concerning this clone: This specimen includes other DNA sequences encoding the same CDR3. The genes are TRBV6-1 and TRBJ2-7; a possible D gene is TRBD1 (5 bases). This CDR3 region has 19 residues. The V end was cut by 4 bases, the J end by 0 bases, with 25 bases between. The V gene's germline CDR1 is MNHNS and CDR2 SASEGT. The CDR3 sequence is CASSGGWGRDSPSSYEQYF. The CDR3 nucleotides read TGTGCCAGCAGTGGAGGATGGGGCAGGGATTCACCCAGCTCCTACGAGCAGTACTTC.

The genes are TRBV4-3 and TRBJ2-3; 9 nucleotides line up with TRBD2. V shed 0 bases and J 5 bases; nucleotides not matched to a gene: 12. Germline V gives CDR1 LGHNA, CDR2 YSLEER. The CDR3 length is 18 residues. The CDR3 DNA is TGCGCCAGCAGCCAAGATGGGGCGGCGGGGGGGGCACTAGATACGCAGTATTTT. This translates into CASSQDGAAGGALDTQYF.